The 22 T cell receptor beta chains given below trace back to one sample, sequenced in a study of CD8 T cells in Susac syndrome. A quantity of about 0.45 to 1 ug RNA underwent reverse transcription using random hexamers. TCRdb itself ran the immunoSEQ multiplex PCR reads through MiXCR, one entry per CDR3 protein. The sample consists of 180,000 or so distinct CDR3 sequences, roughly 95% of them appearing once. The sample taken for sequencing was CD4+ T cells from PBMCs. Every receptor here comes from a human donor in good health.

V and J are TRBV25-1 and TRBJ2-3; TRBD2 matches at 12 bases. Germline V gives CDR1 MGHDK, CDR2 SYGVNS. This CDR3 is built from 13 residues. J gave up 5 bases and V 10 bases, and 4 bases lay outside the gene matches. CDR3 loop: CATGLAGLDTQYF. The CDR3 DNA reads as TGTGCCACGGGACTAGCGGGCCTAGATACGCAGTATTTT.

This clonotype was picked up one time. The V call is TRBV27, the J call TRBJ2-3; 8 bases line up with TRBD1. V dropped 5 bases and J dropped 6; count of bases not matched to a gene: 7. Per the germline V gene, CDR1 is MNHEY and CDR2 is SMNVEV (reference sequence). CDR3 length: 14 amino acids. CDR3 residues: CASSLRTGWDTQYF. CDR3 nucleotides: TGTGCCAGCAGTCTACGGACAGGGTGGGATACGCAGTATTTT.

The chain joins TRBV5-1 to TRBJ2-3, with D possibly being TRBD1 (5 bases). Trimming removed 7 bases from V and 8 bases from J, with 23 bases in between. Looked up from germline, CDR1 is SGHRS and CDR2 is YFSETQ. The CDR3 covers 15 residues. Here the CDR3 reads CASSSGWMDTGTQYF. In DNA form, the CDR3 reads TGCGCCAGCTCGAGTGGTTGGATGGACACGGGTACGCAGTATTTT.

This clonotype was recorded once. The chain is built from TRBV5-1 and TRBJ1-1, with a possible D match to TRBD1 (6 bases). The V end was cut by 0 bases, the J end by 7 bases, with 10 bases between. The CDR3 sequence is 13 residues long. The germline gives CDR1 SGHRS, CDR2 YFSETQ. DNA of the CDR3: TGCGCCAGCAGCTTGGGGGGACACGGTGAAGCTTTCTTT. As protein: CASSLGGHGEAFF.

The J gene is TRBJ1-5, the V gene TRBV29-1; a possible D gene is TRBD1 (6 bases). The CDR3 spans 13 residues. Trimming took 4 bases from V and 7 from J, leaving 14 bases between them. Germline-derived CDR1 and CDR2 are SQVTM and ANQGSEA. As DNA, the CDR3 is TGCAGCGTTGCCGGCGGGGGCCGGCAGCCCCAGCATTTT. It specifies CSVAGGGRQPQHF.

This chain joins TRBV5-1 and TRBJ2-1; tentative D call: TRBD2 (5 bases). The germline V gene has CDR1 SGHRS and CDR2 YFSETQ. CDR3 length equals 15 residues. V lost 2 bases to trimming and J lost 0 bases, with 9 bases between them. The CDR3 here is CASSFTRSSYNEQFF. CDR3 nucleotide sequence: TGCGCCAGCAGCTTTACTAGGAGCTCCTACAATGAGCAGTTCTTC.

The rearrangement uses TRBV25-1 and TRBJ2-3; TRBD2 might be the D (6 bases). The germline V and J ends were trimmed by 3 bases and 5 bases, with 9 bases remaining between them. The CDR3 is 13 amino acids. Germline V gene data show CDR1 as MGHDK and CDR2 as SYGVNS. The CDR3 DNA is TGTGCCAGCAGTGAGGCGGGGATAGATACGCAGTATTTT. The encoded protein is CASSEAGIDTQYF.

The chain joins TRBV7-8 to TRBJ2-7; 9 bases agree with TRBD2. The junction had 14 bases not matched to a gene; V was cut back by 5 bases and J by 0 bases. Germline CDR1 SGHVS, CDR2 FQNEAQ. The CDR3 loop spans 18 amino acids. CDR3 sequence reads: CASSPAGSGRLSSYEQYV. In DNA, the CDR3 is TGTGCCAGCAGCCCCGCGGGTAGCGGGAGATTAAGCTCCTACGAGCAGTACGTC.

The V gene is TRBV29-1, the J gene TRBJ2-3; 10 bases are a match to TRBD2. The CDR3 covers 16 residues. CDR1 is SQVTM, CDR2 ANQGSEA, per germline. The V gene end was trimmed by 3 bases and the J gene end by 2 bases; junction bases not matched to a gene: 8. The DNA for the CDR3 is TGCAGCGTTGATAGCTCTAGCGGGGGAGTCACAGATACGCAGTATTTT. Translation gives CSVDSSSGGVTDTQYF.

The chain is built from TRBV14 and TRBJ1-6, with 9 bases that match TRBD1. V dropped 1 base and J dropped 8; count of bases not matched to a gene: 6. The CDR3 contains 16 residues. Germline CDR1 reads SGHDN; CDR2 reads FVKESK. In nucleotides, the CDR3 is TGTGCCAGCAGCCAAGGAATGGGACAGGGTTATTCACCCCTCCACTTT. This sequence encodes CASSQGMGQGYSPLHF.

The rearrangement links TRBV28 to TRBJ2-2; TRBD1 agrees at 7 bases. The CDR3 is made up of 15 amino acids. Germline assignment: CDR1 MDHEN and CDR2 SYDVKM. Trimming at V came to 5 bases and at J to 6 bases, leaving 9 bases not matched to a gene. The CDR3, as DNA: TGTGCCAGCAGTCCAGGGGGTGTAGAAGCCGGGGAGCTGTTTTTT. This encodes CASSPGGVEAGELFF.

The chain uses TRBV23-1 and TRBJ2-1, with D perhaps matching TRBD2 (5 bases). TRBV23-1 is sorted into the ORF group, with uncertain function. V lost 9 bases, J lost 2 bases, and 20 bases lay in between. The CDR3 runs 16 residues. The CDR3 reads CASKELEVETYNEQFF. The CDR3 DNA reads as TGCGCCAGTAAAGAGCTGGAGGTCGAGACCTACAATGAGCAGTTCTTC.

The chain employs TRBV20-1 and TRBJ1-5; D is possibly TRBD1 (5 bases). From germline, CDR1 is DFQATT and CDR2 SNEGSKA (reference sequence). CDR3 length: 14 amino acids. V was pared by 3 bases and J by 5 bases, with 14 bases between. The CDR3 here is CSARGGYEYQPQHF. CDR3 bases: TGCAGTGCTAGGGGGGGATATGAGTATCAGCCCCAGCATTTT.

J is TRBJ2-1 and V is TRBV11-2; 8 bases map to TRBD2. V was pared by 3 bases and J by 8 bases, with 3 bases of the junction left unmatched. The CDR3 runs to 13 residues. CDR1 SGHAT and CDR2 FQNNGV come from the germline V gene. CDR3 coding DNA: TGTGCCAGCAGCTTGGGACTAGGAGATGAGCAGTTCTTC. Translation gives CASSLGLGDEQFF.

This sequence joins TRBV29-1 and TRBJ2-1; 11 bases match TRBD2. CDR3 length equals 16 residues. Germline V CDR1 and CDR2: SQVTM, ANQGSEA. J was trimmed by 2 bases and V by 4 bases; bases with no gene match: 7. This CDR3 is CSVAGASGRTYNEQFF. CDR3 nucleotides: TGCAGCGTTGCAGGGGCTAGCGGGAGGACCTACAATGAGCAGTTCTTC.

The chain uses TRBV11-2 and TRBJ2-7; 7 bases fit TRBD1. This CDR3 contains 13 residues. After removal of 6 bases from V and 2 bases from J, the junction contained 4 bases not matched to a gene. Looked up from germline, CDR1 is SGHAT and CDR2 is FQNNGV. The CDR3 region has the DNA TGTGCCAGCAGATTGGGGACAGCCTACGAGCAGTACTTC. It translates to CASRLGTAYEQYF.

The chain has TRBV2 and TRBJ2-7; TRBD1 aligns across 7 bases. The junction had 7 bases not matched to a gene; V was cut back by 2 bases and J by 3 bases. CDR1 and CDR2 (germline): SNHLY, FYNNEI. This CDR3 region has 15 residues. For the CDR3, the DNA is TGTGCCAGCAGTGAATTTGTGGCAGGGGGCTACGAGCAGTACTTC. Residues: CASSEFVAGGYEQYF.

V is TRBV9 and J is TRBJ1-5; D is unresolved. Trimming shortened V by 3 bases and J by 3 bases, and 10 bases separated the two germline ends. This CDR3 is built from 14 residues. CDR1 and CDR2 from the germline V gene are SGDLS and YYNGEE. The CDR3 spells CASSEDGFNQPQHF. CDR3 DNA: TGTGCCAGCAGCGAGGACGGATTCAATCAGCCCCAGCATTTT. Using reference TRBV9 and TRBJ1-5 for the parts outside the CDR3, the full variable domain is DSGVTQTPKHLITATGQRVTLRCSPRSGDLSVYWYQQSLDQGLQFLIQYYNGEERAKGNILERFSAQQFPDLHSELNLSSLELGDSALYFCASSEDGFNQPQHFGDGTRLSIL.

CDR3 DNA: TGTGCCAGCAGCCCGGCGGGACAAAACTACAATGAGCAGTTCTTC. This gives the protein CASSPAGQNYNEQFF. V is TRBV7-9 and J is TRBJ2-1; D is possibly TRBD1 or TRBD2 (6 bases each). Germline CDR1 is SEHNR and CDR2 is FQNEAQ (reference sequence). Trimming shortened V by 5 bases and J by 3 bases, and 14 bases separated the two germline ends. CDR3 length equals 15 residues.

The CDR3 nucleotides read TGCAGTGCTCTGAGCGGGAGCAGCTACGAGCAGTACGTC. Its translation: CSALSGSSYEQYV. This chain joins TRBV20-1 and TRBJ2-7; 8 bases are a match to TRBD2. Trimming at V came to 5 bases and at J to 3 bases, leaving 6 bases not matched to a gene. CDR3 length: 13 residues. The germline V gene has CDR1 DFQATT and CDR2 SNEGSKA (reference sequence).

The chain combines TRBV27 with TRBJ2-7; perhaps D is TRBD1 or TRBD2 (5 bases each). Germline V gene lookup returns CDR1 MNHEY and CDR2 SMNVEV (reference sequence). Trimming removed 5 bases at V and 2 bases at J, with 10 bases between. The CDR3 has 13 residues. CDR3 protein: CASSRDGAYEQYF. The DNA of the CDR3 is TGTGCCAGCAGTAGGGACGGTGCCTACGAGCAGTACTTC.

Only one count was recorded for this clonotype. The chain uses TRBV20-1 and TRBJ2-7; 12 bases fit TRBD2. The CDR3 covers 15 residues. J gave up 4 bases and V 2 bases, and 6 bases lay outside the gene matches. Germline CDR1 DFQATT, CDR2 SNEGSKA (reference sequence). The CDR3 reads CSARRPGLAGYEQYF. The CDR3, as DNA: TGCAGTGCTAGACGTCCGGGACTAGCGGGTTACGAGCAGTACTTC.